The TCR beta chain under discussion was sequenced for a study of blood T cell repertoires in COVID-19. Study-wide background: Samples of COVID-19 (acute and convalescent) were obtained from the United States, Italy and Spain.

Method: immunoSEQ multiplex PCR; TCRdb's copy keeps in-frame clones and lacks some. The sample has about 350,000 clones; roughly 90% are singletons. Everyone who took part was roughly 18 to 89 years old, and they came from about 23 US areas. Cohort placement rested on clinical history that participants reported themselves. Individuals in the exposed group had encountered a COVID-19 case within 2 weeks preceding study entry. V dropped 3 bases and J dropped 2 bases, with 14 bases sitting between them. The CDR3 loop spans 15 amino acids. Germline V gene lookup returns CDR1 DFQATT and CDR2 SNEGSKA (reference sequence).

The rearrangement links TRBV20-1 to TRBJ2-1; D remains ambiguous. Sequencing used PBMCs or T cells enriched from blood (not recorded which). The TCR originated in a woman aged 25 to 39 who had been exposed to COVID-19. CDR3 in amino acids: CSASGGERTYNEQFF. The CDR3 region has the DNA TGCAGTGCTAGTGGCGGAGAGCGAACCTACAATGAGCAGTTCTTC.